This T cell receptor beta chain originates from a study of Graves' ophthalmopathy and Graves' hyperthyroidism. Transcripts of RNA were the source for amplifying TCR beta CDR3 regions. RT-PCR in the first round used HTBI primers; a second-round multiplex PCR followed. TCRdb reprocessed the multiplex PCR reads with MiXCR, giving one entry per CDR3 protein. This table has hundreds of thousands of distinct CDR3 sequences, under 15% appearing once. Germline V gives CDR1 MNHEY, CDR2 SVGEGT. The length of the CDR3 is 13 residues. Trimming cost V 5 bases and J 3 bases; bases outside gene matches: 3. Whole-study findings and limits: A 13-signature model separated ophthalmopathy from stable hyperthyroidism, reaching about 91% sensitivity and almost 82% specificity cross-validated.

On this clonotype itself: The antigen is undetermined.

The receptor's source is a woman between 25 and 40 years old with Graves' ophthalmopathy. The sample taken for sequencing was blood. The rearrangement links TRBV6-2 or TRBV6-3 to TRBJ2-7, with TRBD1 identical over 8 bases. The CDR3: CASSNGTGYEQYF. The CDR3 nucleotides read TGTGCCAGCAGTAACGGGACAGGCTACGAGCAGTACTTC.